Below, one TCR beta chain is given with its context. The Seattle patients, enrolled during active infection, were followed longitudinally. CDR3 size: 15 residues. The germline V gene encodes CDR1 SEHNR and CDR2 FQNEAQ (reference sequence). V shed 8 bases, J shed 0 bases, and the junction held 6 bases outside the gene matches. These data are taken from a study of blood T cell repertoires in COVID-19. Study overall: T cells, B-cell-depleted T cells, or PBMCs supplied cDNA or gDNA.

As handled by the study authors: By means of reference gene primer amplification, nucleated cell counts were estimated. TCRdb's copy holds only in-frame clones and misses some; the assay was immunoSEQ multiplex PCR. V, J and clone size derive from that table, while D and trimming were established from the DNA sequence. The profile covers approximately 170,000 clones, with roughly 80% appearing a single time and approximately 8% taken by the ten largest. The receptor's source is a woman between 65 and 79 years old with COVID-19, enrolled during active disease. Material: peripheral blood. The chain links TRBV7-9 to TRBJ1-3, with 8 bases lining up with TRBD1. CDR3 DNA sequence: TGTGCCAGCGGCCGGGACAGGAGCTCTGGAAACACCATATATTTT. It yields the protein CASGRDRSSGNTIYF.